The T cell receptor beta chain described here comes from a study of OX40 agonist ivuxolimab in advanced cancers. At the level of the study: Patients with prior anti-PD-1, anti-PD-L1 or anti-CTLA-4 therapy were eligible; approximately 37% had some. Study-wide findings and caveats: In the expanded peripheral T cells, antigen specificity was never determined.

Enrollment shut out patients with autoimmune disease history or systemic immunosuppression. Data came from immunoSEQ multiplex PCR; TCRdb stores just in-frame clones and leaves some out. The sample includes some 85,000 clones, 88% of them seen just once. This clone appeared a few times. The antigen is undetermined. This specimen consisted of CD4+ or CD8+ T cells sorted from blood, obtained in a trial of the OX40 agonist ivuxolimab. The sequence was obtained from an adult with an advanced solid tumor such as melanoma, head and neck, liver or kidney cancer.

CDR3 sequence (DNA): TGCGCCAGCAGTCCAATGCGGAGCTCCTACGAGCAGTACTTC. Amino acids: CASSPMRSSYEQYF. The chain has TRBV10-1 and TRBJ2-7; no reliable D call. V shed 5 bases and J shed 0 bases, with 11 bases lying between them. This CDR3 is built from 14 residues. CDR1 is WNHNN, CDR2 SYGVQD, per germline (reference sequence).